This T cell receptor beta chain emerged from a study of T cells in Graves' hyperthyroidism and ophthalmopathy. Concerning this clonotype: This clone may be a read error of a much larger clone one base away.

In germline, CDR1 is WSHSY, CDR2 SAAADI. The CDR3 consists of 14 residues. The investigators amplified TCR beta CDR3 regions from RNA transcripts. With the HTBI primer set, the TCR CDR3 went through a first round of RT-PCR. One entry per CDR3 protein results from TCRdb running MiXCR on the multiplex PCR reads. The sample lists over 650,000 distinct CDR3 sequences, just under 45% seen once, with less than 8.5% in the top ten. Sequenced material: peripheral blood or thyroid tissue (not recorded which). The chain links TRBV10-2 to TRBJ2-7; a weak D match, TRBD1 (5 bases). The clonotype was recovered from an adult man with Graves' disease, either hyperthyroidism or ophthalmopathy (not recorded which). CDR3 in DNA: TGCGCCAGCAGTGAGGACAGTATATCCTACGAGCAGCACTTC. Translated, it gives CASSEDSISYEQHF.